The clone carrying this T cell receptor (beta chain) was seen a few times. The data stem from a study of CD8 T cells in Susac syndrome. The CDR3 covers 13 residues. The germline gives CDR1 SQVTM, CDR2 ANQGSEA. With V trimmed by 4 bases and J by 8 bases, 3 bases remained unmatched. Reverse transcription of roughly 0.45 to 1 ug RNA was carried out with random hexamers. TCRdb re-derived calls from the immunoSEQ multiplex PCR reads in MiXCR, one entry per CDR3 protein. The sample consists of under 95,000 distinct CDR3 sequences, about 95% of them appearing once. This chain links TRBV29-1 with TRBJ2-2; 11 bases match TRBD2. The specimen was CD4+ T cells from PBMCs. This sequence was found in a human donor with Susac syndrome. In DNA form, the CDR3 reads TGCAGCGTTGGACTAGCGGGGAAAGGGGAGCTGTTTTTT. It codes for CSVGLAGKGELFF.